This TCR beta chain was sequenced for a study of OX40 agonist ivuxolimab in advanced cancers. Study background: Every 2 weeks, patients received ivuxolimab intravenously, dosed at 0.01 to 10 mg/kg. Study results and limitations: Certain nonresponding patients likewise had low normalized T-cell clonal expansion. Partly responding patients at 0.1-3.0 mg/kg showed some of the smallest clonal expansion.

The CDR3 sequence is 13 residues long. V was pared by 8 bases and J by 2 bases, with 1 base of the junction left unmatched. CDR1 MNHEY and CDR2 SMNVEV come from the germline V gene (reference sequence). Blood samples were obtained at baseline, cycle 4 day 1, and cycle 7 day 1. The sample holds one count of this clone. Its antigen is undetermined. TCRdb's table, derived via immunoSEQ multiplex PCR, lists solely in-frame clones and lacks some. The table shows roughly 32,000 clones, with roughly 83% occurring only once. The receptor was derived from an adult with an advanced solid tumor such as melanoma, head and neck, liver or kidney cancer. The rearrangement uses TRBV27 and TRBJ2-1, with 9 bases lining up with TRBD1. Sequences were derived from CD4+ or CD8+ T cells sorted from blood, sampled in a trial of the OX40 agonist ivuxolimab. DNA for the CDR3: TGTGCCAGCCGGGACAGGGCCTACAATGAGCAGTTCTTC. It yields the protein CASRDRAYNEQFF.